One sample yielded the 16 T cell receptor beta chains listed below, sequenced in a study of shared T cell receptors in the human thymus. Assay used: immunoSEQ multiplex PCR; TCRdb lists only in-frame clones, some missing. Of hundreds of thousands of clones in the sample, roughly 90% are singletons; the top ten hold 0.008% to 0.011%. The same specimen was also included in a second study, on human thymus T cells.

Specimen: thymocytes. The source is a boy younger than two with a congenital heart defect.

The chain recombines TRBV27 with TRBJ1-5; 11 nucleotides match TRBD1. Trimming took 7 bases from V and 0 from J; bases not matched to a gene: 11. This CDR3 has 18 amino acids. Germline lookup yields CDR1 MNHEY and CDR2 SMNVEV (reference sequence). The CDR3: CASMVGTGGSSSNQPQHF. In nucleotides, the CDR3 is TGTGCCAGCATGGTCGGGACAGGGGGATCATCTAGCAATCAGCCCCAGCATTTT.

The table lists this clone with a few counts. The chain is built from TRBV19 and TRBJ2-1, with 10 bases lining up with TRBD1. V gave up 3 bases and J gave up 3 bases; unmatched junction bases: 2. The CDR3 loop spans 15 amino acids. Germline CDR1 reads LNHDA; CDR2 reads SQIVND (reference sequence). In DNA, the CDR3 is TGTGCCAGTAGTATTGGGGACAGGGGCTACAATGAGCAGTTCTTC. Translating gives CASSIGDRGYNEQFF.

This chain uses TRBV4-1 with TRBJ2-2; D unclear. The CDR3 is 16 residues long. Trimming removed 1 base from V and 2 bases from J, with 11 bases in between. Per germline, CDR1 MGHRA and CDR2 YSYEKL. The CDR3 DNA follows: TGCGCCAGCAGCCAAGTCGTAGTACCAAACACCGGGGAGCTGTTTTTT. Protein: CASSQVVVPNTGELFF.

The CDR3 nucleotides read TGTGCCAGCTCACCACGGTCAGGGGAGACCCAGTACTTC. It translates to CASSPRSGETQYF. This chain uses TRBV18 with TRBJ2-5, with D maybe TRBD1 (5 bases). The germline gives CDR1 KGHSH, CDR2 LQKENI. V was pared by 1 base and J by 5 bases, with 8 bases between. The CDR3 totals 13 residues.

The V gene is TRBV15, the J gene TRBJ2-2, with 7 bases that match TRBD1. V trimming: 5 bases; J trimming: 3 bases; junction bases outside the gene matches: 15. This CDR3 spans 18 amino acids. Germline V gene data show CDR1 as LNHNV and CDR2 as YYDKDF (reference sequence). The CDR3 DNA sequence: TGTGCCACCAGCGGACGACAGGGTGTCTCTCACCACACCGGGGAGCTGTTTTTT. It encodes CATSGRQGVSHHTGELFF.

The chain is built from TRBV14 and TRBJ2-6; TRBD2 agrees at 11 bases. Trimming removed 1 base from V and 2 bases from J; junction bases left unmatched: 7. Germline-derived CDR1 and CDR2 are SGHDN and FVKESK. The CDR3 is made up of 19 amino acids. CDR3 region: CASSQALGSGRAGANVLTF. As DNA, the CDR3 is TGTGCCAGCAGCCAAGCCTTAGGTAGCGGGAGGGCTGGGGCCAACGTCCTGACTTTC.

The chain combines TRBV2 with TRBJ1-6, with D possibly TRBD1 on 5 matching bases. CDR1 is SNHLY, CDR2 FYNNEI, per germline. Trimming removed 1 base at V and 10 bases at J, with 14 bases between. The CDR3 spans 15 residues. The CDR3 region has the DNA TGTGCCAGCAGTGAAGGTGTACAGGTCGAATCACCCCTCCACTTT. It translates to CASSEGVQVESPLHF.

This rearrangement joins TRBV2 to TRBJ2-1, with 9 bases fitting TRBD2. Looked up from germline, CDR1 is SNHLY and CDR2 is FYNNEI. The CDR3 has 14 amino acids. Losses at the gene ends were 8 bases for V and 7 bases for J; bases not matched to a gene: 9. Here the CDR3 reads CASWREGFGNEQFF. CDR3 nucleotide sequence: TGTGCCAGCTGGCGGGAGGGTTTTGGGAATGAGCAGTTCTTC.

This sequence joins TRBV4-2 and TRBJ2-1; 7 positions agree with TRBD2. CDR3 length: 18 amino acids. From germline, CDR1 is LGHNA and CDR2 YNFKEQ. J gave up 7 bases and V 7 bases, and 22 bases lay outside the gene matches. For the CDR3, the DNA is TGTGCCAGCACCCCGGGGCGTCTGGGGCGGGAGTCCGGAAATGAGCAGTTCTTC. Translated, it gives CASTPGRLGRESGNEQFF.

The chain joins TRBV6-5 to TRBJ1-4; 7 bases line up with TRBD1. V was clipped by 5 bases and J by 7 bases; unmatched bases: 10. Germline values: CDR1 MNHEY, CDR2 SVGAGI. The CDR3 extends over 15 amino acids. The CDR3 DNA reads as TGTGCCAGCAGTAAAACGACAGGGATCGGTGAAAAACTGTTTTTT. Amino acids: CASSKTTGIGEKLFF.

This chain joins TRBV4-2 and TRBJ2-7; 8 positions match TRBD1. Per the germline V gene, CDR1 is LGHNA and CDR2 is YNFKEQ. V gave up 4 bases and J gave up 3 bases; unmatched junction bases: 5. The CDR3 has 14 amino acids. CDR3 nucleotide sequence: TGTGCCAGCAGCCGATCGGACAGGGACTACGAGCAGTACTTC. It yields the protein CASSRSDRDYEQYF.

On this clone: The identical CDR3 is also encoded by other nucleotide sequences in the sample. This sequence joins TRBV6-4 and TRBJ2-2; maybe TRBD1 (5 bases). This CDR3 has 14 residues. Looked up from germline, CDR1 is MRHNA and CDR2 is SNTAGT. The V end was cut by 2 bases, the J end by 1 base, with 5 bases between. The CDR3 bases are TGTGCCAGCAGTGACCAGGGGAACACCGGGGAGCTGTTTTTT. Translated: CASSDQGNTGELFF.

The chain carries TRBV9 and TRBJ1-5; D is unclear. Between the trimmed V and J ends, which lost 4 bases and 3 bases, there was a span of 17 bases. The germline V gene has CDR1 SGDLS and CDR2 YYNGEE. The CDR3 is 16 residues long. In nucleotides, the CDR3 is TGTGCCAGCAGCCACCCTGAGGGCTGGAACAATCAGCCCCAGCATTTT. Residues: CASSHPEGWNNQPQHF.

The gene calls are TRBV2 and TRBJ2-7, with TRBD2 matching over 11 bases. Trimming at V came to 2 bases and at J to 2 bases, leaving 5 bases not matched to a gene. Looked up from germline, CDR1 is SNHLY and CDR2 is FYNNEI. This CDR3 is built from 16 residues. CDR3 nucleotide sequence: TGTGCCAGCAGTGAACTAGCGGGGGGACCAGCCTACGAGCAGTACTTC. Translating gives CASSELAGGPAYEQYF.

The rearrangement uses TRBV7-9 and TRBJ2-7; weak D call: TRBD2 (6 bases). The V end was cut by 2 bases, the J end by 0 bases, with 14 bases between. Per the germline V gene, CDR1 is SEHNR and CDR2 is FQNEAQ (reference sequence). This CDR3 region has 16 residues. The CDR3 DNA follows: TGTGCCAGCAGCTTATATGAAGTGGGAGGCTCCTACGAGCAGTACTTC. This sequence encodes CASSLYEVGGSYEQYF.

CDR3 amino acids: CASSPLCLSGRAETQYF. The CDR3 nucleotides are TGTGCCAGCAGCCCCTTATGTCTTAGCGGGAGGGCGGAGACCCAGTACTTC. V usage is TRBV7-9 and J usage is TRBJ2-5, with 11 nucleotides matching TRBD2. Germline V gene lookup returns CDR1 SEHNR and CDR2 FQNEAQ (reference sequence). Unmatched junction bases numbered 13, after V lost 5 bases and J lost 5 bases. This CDR3 is 17 amino acids long.